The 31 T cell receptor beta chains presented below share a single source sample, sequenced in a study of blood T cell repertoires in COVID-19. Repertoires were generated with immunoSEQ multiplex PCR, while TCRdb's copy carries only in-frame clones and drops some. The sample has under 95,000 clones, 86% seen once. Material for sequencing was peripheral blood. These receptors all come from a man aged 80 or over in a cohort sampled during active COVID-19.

CDR3 protein: CASLGLAGTNEQFF. The CDR3 DNA reads as TGTGCCAGCCTCGGACTAGCGGGGACCAATGAGCAGTTCTTC. V gene TRBV27 combines with J gene TRBJ2-1, with 12 bases lining up with TRBD2. The germline V gene has CDR1 MNHEY and CDR2 SMNVEV (reference sequence). The CDR3 runs 14 residues. V dropped 8 bases and J dropped 6; count of bases not matched to a gene: 5.

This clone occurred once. The CDR3 DNA follows: TGTGCCAGCAGCTATGACTTGCAAGAGACCCAGTACTTC. This gives the protein CASSYDLQETQYF. The chain couples TRBV7-3 to TRBJ2-5; D is undetermined. Trimming took 4 bases from V and 2 from J, leaving 8 bases between them. The germline gives CDR1 SGHTA, CDR2 FQGTGA. The CDR3 is 13 residues long. The entire variable domain, with the rest obtained from reference TRBV7-3 and TRBJ2-5, is as follows: GAGVSQTPSNKVTEKGKYVELRCDPISGHTALYWYRQSLGQGPEFLIYFQGTGAADDSGLPNDRFFAVRPEGSVSTLKIQRTERGDSAVYLCASSYDLQETQYFGPGTRLLVL.

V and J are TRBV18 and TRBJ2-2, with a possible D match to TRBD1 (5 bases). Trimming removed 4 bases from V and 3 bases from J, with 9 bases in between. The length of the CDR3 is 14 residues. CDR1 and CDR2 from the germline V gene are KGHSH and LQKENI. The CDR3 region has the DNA TGTGCCAGCTCACGGCAGGGTGACACCGGGGAGCTGTTTTTT. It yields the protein CASSRQGDTGELFF.

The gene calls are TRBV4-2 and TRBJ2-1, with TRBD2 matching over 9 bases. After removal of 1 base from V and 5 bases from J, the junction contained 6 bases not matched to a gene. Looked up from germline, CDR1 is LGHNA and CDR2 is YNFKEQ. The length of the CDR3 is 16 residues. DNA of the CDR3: TGTGCCAGCAGCCAAGTAGGGACTAGCCAAGACAATGAGCAGTTCTTC. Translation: CASSQVGTSQDNEQFF.

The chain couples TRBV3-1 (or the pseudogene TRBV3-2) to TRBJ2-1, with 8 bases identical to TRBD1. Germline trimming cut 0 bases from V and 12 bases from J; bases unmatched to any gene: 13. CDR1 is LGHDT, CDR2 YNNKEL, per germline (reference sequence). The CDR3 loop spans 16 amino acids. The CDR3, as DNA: TGTGCCAGCAGCCAAGAGCCGGACAGGGCTTCCATTGCGCAGTTCTTC. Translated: CASSQEPDRASIAQFF.

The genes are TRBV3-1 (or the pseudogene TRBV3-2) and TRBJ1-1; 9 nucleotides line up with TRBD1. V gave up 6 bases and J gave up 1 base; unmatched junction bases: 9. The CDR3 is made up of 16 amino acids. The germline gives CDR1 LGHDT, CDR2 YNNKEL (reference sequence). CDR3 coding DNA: TGTGCCAGCAGACTCATGCCGGGACAGGGGAACACTGAAGCTTTCTTT. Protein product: CASRLMPGQGNTEAFF.

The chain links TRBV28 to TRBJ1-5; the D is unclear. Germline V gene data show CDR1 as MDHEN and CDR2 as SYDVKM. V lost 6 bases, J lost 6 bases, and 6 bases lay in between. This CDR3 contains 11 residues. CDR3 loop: CASSTGQPQHF. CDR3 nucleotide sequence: TGTGCCAGCAGCACTGGTCAGCCCCAGCATTTT.

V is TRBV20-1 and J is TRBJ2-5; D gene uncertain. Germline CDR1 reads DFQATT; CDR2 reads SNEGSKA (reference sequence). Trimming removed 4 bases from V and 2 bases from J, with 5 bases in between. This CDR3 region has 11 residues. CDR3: CSATGQETQYF. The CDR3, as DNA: TGCAGTGCTACCGGTCAAGAGACCCAGTACTTC.

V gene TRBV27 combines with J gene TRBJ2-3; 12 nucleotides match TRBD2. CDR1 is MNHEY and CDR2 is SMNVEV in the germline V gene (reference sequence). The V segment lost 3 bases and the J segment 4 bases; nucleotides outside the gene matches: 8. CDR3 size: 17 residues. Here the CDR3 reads CASSLFRTSGVPDTQYF. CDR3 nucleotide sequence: TGTGCCAGCAGTTTGTTTCGGACTAGCGGGGTTCCAGATACGCAGTATTTT.

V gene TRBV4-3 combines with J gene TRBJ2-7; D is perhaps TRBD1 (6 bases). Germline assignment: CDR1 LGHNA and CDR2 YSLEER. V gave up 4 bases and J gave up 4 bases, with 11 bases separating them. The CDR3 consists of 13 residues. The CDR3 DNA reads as TGCGCCAGCAGCCGAGATACAGGGTACGAGCAGTACTTC. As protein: CASSRDTGYEQYF.

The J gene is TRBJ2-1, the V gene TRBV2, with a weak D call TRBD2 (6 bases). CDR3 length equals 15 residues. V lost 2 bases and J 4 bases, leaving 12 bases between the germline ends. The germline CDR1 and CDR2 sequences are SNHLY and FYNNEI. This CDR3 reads CASSEFGGAYNEQFF. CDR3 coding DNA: TGTGCCAGCAGTGAATTCGGCGGGGCTTACAATGAGCAGTTCTTC.

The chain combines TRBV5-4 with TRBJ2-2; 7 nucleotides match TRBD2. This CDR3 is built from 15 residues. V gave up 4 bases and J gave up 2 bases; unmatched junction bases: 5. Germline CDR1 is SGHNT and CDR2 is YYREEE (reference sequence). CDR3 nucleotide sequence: TGTGCCAGCAGCATGGGGAGGGGAAACACCGGGGAGCTGTTTTTT. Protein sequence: CASSMGRGNTGELFF. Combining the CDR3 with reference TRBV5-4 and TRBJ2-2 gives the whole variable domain ETGVTQSPTHLIKTRGQQVTLRCSSQSGHNTVSWYQQALGQGPQFIFQYYREEENGRGNFPPRFSGLQFPNYSSELNVNALELDDSALYLCASSMGRGNTGELFFGEGSRLTVL.

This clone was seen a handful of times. CDR3 loop: CASSQDRENYEQYF. The CDR3 nucleotides are TGTGCCAGCAGTCAGGACAGGGAGAACTACGAGCAGTACTTC. The chain is built from TRBV27 and TRBJ2-7; 8 nucleotides match TRBD1. J gave up 3 bases and V 5 bases, and 6 bases lay outside the gene matches. Germline CDR1 MNHEY, CDR2 SMNVEV (reference sequence). The CDR3 spans 14 residues.

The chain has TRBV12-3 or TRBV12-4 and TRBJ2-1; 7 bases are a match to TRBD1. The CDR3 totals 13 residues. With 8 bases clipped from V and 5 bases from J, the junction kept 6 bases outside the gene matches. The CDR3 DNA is TGTGCCAGCTCCACGGGACAGAACAATGAGCAGTTCTTC. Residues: CASSTGQNNEQFF.

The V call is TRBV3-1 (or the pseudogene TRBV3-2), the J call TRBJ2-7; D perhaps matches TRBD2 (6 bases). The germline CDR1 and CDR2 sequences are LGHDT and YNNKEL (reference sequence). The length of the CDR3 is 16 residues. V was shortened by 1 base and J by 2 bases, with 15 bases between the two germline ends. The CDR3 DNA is TGTGCCAGCAGCCAAGTTGGTGGGGGACTCGCCTACGAGCAGTACTTC. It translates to CASSQVGGGLAYEQYF.

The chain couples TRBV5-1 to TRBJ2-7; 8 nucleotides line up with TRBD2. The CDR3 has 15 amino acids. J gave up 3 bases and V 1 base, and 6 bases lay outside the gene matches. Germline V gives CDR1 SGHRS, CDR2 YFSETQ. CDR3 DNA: TGCGCCAGCAGCTTGAGGCCGGGAGGGGGCTACGAGCAGTACGTC. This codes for CASSLRPGGGYEQYV.

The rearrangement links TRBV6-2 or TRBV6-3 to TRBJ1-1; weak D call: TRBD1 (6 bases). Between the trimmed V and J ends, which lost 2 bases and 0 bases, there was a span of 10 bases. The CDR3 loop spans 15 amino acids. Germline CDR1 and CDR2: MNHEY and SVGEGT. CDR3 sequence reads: CASSYGGEMNTEAFF. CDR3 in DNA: TGTGCCAGCAGTTACGGGGGCGAGATGAACACTGAAGCTTTCTTT.

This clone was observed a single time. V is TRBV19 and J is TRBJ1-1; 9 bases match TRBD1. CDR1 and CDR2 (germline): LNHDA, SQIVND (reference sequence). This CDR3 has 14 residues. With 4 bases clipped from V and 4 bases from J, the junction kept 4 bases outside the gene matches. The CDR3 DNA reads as TGTGCCAGTAGTAACACAGGGGGCGGCACTGAAGCTTTCTTT. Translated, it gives CASSNTGGGTEAFF.

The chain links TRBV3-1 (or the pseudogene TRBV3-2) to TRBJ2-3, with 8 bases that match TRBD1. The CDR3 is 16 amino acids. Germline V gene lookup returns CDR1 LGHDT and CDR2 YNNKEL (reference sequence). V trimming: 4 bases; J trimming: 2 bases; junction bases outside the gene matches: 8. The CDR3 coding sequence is TGTGCCAGCAGCCCATGGAGGGACAGGAACACAGATACGCAGTATTTT. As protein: CASSPWRDRNTDTQYF.

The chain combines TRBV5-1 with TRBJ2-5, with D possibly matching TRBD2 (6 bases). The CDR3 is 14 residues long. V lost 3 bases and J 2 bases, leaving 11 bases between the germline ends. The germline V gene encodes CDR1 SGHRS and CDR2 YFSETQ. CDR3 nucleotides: TGCGCCAGCAGCTCGACTAGTTTACAAGAGACCCAGTACTTC. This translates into CASSSTSLQETQYF.

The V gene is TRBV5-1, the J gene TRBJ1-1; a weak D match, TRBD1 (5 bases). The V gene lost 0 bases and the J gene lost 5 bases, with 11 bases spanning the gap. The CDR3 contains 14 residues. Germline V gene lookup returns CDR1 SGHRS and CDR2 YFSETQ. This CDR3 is CASSLVGPGTEAFF. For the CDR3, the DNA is TGCGCCAGCAGCTTGGTGGGGCCAGGGACTGAAGCTTTCTTT.

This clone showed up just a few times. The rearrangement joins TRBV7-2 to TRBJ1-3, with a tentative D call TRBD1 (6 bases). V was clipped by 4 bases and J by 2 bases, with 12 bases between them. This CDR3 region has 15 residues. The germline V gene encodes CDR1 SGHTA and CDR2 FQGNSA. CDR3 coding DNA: TGTGCCAGCAGCTCAGGGTCAGGGGCTGGAAACACCATATATTTT. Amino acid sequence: CASSSGSGAGNTIYF.

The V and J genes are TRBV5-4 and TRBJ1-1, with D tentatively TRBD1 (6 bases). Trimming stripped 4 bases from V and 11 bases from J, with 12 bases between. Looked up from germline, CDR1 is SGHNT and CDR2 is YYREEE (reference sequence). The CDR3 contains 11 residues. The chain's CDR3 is CASSKQGVAFF. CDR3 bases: TGTGCCAGCAGCAAACAGGGTGTGGCTTTCTTT.

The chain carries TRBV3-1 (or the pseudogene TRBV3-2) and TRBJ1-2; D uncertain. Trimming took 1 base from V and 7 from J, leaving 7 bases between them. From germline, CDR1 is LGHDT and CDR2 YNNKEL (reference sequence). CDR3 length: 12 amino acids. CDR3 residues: CASSQGDIGYTF. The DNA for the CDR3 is TGTGCCAGCAGCCAAGGAGACATTGGCTACACCTTC.

CDR3 residues: CAHGGLAGDTQYF. CDR3 coding DNA: TGTGCCCACGGGGGGCTAGCAGGGGATACGCAGTATTTT. V is TRBV2 and J is TRBJ2-3; a weak D match, TRBD2 (7 bases). The CDR3 length is 13 residues. Germline lookup yields CDR1 SNHLY and CDR2 FYNNEI. With 11 bases removed from V and 6 bases from J, the gap between germline ends came to 18 bases.

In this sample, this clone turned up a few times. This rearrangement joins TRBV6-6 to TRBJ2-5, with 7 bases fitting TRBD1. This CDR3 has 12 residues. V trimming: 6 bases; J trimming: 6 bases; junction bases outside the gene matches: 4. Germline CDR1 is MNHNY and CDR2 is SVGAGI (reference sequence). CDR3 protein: CASSQGVKTQYF. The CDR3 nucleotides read TGTGCCAGCAGCCAGGGGGTAAAGACCCAGTACTTC.

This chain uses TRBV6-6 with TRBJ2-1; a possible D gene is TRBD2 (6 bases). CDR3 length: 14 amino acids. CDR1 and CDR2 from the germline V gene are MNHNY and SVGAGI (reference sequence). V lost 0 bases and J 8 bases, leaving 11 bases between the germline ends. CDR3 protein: CASSYSSPGDEQFF. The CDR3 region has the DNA TGTGCCAGCAGTTACTCGTCACCGGGGGATGAGCAGTTCTTC.

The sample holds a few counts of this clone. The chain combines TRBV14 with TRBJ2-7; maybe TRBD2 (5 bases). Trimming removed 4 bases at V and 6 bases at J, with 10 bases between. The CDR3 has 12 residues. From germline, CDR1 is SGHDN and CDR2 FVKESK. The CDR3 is CASSPQAGEQYF. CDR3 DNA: TGTGCCAGCAGCCCCCAGGCGGGCGAGCAGTACTTC. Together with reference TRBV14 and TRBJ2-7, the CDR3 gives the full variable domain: EAGVTQFPSHSVIEKGQTVTLRCDPISGHDNLYWYRRVMGKEIKFLLHFVKESKQDESGMPNNRFLAERTGGTYSTLKVQPAELEDSGVYFCASSPQAGEQYFGPGTRLTVT.

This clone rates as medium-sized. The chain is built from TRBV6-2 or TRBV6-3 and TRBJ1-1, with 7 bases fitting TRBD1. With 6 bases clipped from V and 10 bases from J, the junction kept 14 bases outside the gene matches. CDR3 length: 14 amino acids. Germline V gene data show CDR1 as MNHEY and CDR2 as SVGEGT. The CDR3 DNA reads TGTGCCAGCAGCCTCATCGGGAGGGGGCAAGGAGCTTTCTTT. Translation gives CASSLIGRGQGAFF.

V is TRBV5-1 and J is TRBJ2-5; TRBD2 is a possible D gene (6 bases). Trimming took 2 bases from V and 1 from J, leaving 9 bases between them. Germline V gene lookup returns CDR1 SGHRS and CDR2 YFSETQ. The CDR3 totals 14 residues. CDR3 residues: CASSFWTTQETQYF. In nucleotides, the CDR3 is TGCGCCAGCAGCTTTTGGACTACCCAAGAGACCCAGTACTTC.

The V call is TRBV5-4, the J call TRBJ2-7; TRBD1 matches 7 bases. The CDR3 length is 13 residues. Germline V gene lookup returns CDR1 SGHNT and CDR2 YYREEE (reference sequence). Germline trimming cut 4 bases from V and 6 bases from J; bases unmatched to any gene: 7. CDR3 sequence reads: CASSPLTGFEQYF. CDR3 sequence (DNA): TGTGCCAGCAGCCCGCTGACAGGGTTCGAGCAGTACTTC.